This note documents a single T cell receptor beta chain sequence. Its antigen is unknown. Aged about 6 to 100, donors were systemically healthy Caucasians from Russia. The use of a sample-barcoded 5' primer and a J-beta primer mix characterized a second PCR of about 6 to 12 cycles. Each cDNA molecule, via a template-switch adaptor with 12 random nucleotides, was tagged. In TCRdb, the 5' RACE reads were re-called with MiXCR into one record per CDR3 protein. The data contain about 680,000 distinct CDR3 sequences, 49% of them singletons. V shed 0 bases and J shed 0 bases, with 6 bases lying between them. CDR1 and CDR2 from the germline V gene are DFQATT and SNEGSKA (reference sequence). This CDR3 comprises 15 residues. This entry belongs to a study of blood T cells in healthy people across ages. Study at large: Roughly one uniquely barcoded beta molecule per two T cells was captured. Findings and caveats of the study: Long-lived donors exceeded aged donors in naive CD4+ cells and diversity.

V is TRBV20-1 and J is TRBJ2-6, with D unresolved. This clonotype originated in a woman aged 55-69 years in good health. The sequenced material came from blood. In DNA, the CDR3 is TGCAGTGCTAGAGATGGGATCTCTGGGGCCAACGTCCTGACTTTC. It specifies CSARDGISGANVLTF.